Following are 12 T cell receptor beta chains from one sample sequenced in a study of T cell responses to AZD1222 COVID-19 vaccine. Profiled with immunoSEQ multiplex PCR; TCRdb holds only in-frame clones, not every one. In the table there are over 95,000 clones, approximately 91% of which are singletons. This material consisted of peripheral blood, taken on day 0 of AZD1222 vaccination. All receptors derive from an adult in good health.

The chain combines TRBV27 with TRBJ1-6; tentative D call: TRBD1 (6 bases). The CDR3 runs 17 residues. CDR1 MNHEY and CDR2 SMNVEV come from the germline V gene (reference sequence). V shed 6 bases and J shed 7 bases, with 22 bases lying between them. The CDR3 DNA sequence: TGTGCCAGCAGCCAGAGTTATGGCGGACAGCTAAATTCACCCCTCCACTTT. It specifies CASSQSYGGQLNSPLHF.

The rearrangement joins TRBV3-1 (or the pseudogene TRBV3-2) to TRBJ2-3, with TRBD1 identical over 8 bases. The CDR3 loop spans 15 amino acids. The junction had 6 bases not matched to a gene; V was cut back by 1 base and J by 6 bases. Per germline, CDR1 LGHDT and CDR2 YNNKEL (reference sequence). The CDR3 DNA follows: TGTGCCAGCAGCCAAGTAGGACAGGGTTTTGATACGCAGTATTTT. Protein product: CASSQVGQGFDTQYF.

The chain links TRBV5-8 to TRBJ1-2, with D possibly being TRBD1 (6 bases). The germline CDR1 and CDR2 sequences are SGHTS and YDEGEE. This CDR3 has 14 residues. Trimming took 0 bases from V and 7 from J, leaving 13 bases between them. The CDR3 region has the DNA TGTGCCAGCAGCTTGGGGCAGGGGCCCTCTGGCTACACCTTC. This gives the protein CASSLGQGPSGYTF.

The chain is built from TRBV24-1 and TRBJ2-5; a weak D match, TRBD1 (6 bases). The CDR3 extends over 17 amino acids. Germline CDR1 is KGHDR and CDR2 is SFDVKD. V lost 4 bases and J 1 base, leaving 18 bases between the germline ends. The CDR3 loop reads CATSEPGLQGSQETQYF. DNA of the CDR3: TGTGCCACCAGTGAGCCTGGATTACAGGGAAGCCAAGAGACCCAGTACTTC.

V is TRBV27 and J is TRBJ2-7; D remains unclear. Germline V lookup: CDR1 MNHEY, CDR2 SMNVEV (reference sequence). There are 13 residues in the CDR3. V dropped 4 bases and J dropped 8 bases, with 15 bases sitting between them. CDR3 DNA: TGTGCCAGCAGTTATCAGCTGGGCTTTCAGCAGTACTTC. This gives the protein CASSYQLGFQQYF.

The chain combines TRBV11-2 with TRBJ1-1, with TRBD1 matching 8 bases. The ends lost 3 bases at V and 6 bases at J; junction bases unmatched: 12. Germline V gene sequence: CDR1 SGHAT, CDR2 FQNNGV. The CDR3 loop spans 16 amino acids. CDR3 bases: TGTGCCAGCAGCTTGCGGAGATCGGACAGGGAGGCTGAAGCTTTCTTT. Protein sequence: CASSLRRSDREAEAFF.

This chain joins TRBV27 and TRBJ2-7; the D gene could be TRBD1 or TRBD2 (5 bases each). The germline V gene encodes CDR1 MNHEY and CDR2 SMNVEV (reference sequence). There are 15 residues in the CDR3. V was clipped by 2 bases and J by 3 bases, with 14 bases between them. The CDR3 sequence is CASSLVRGRLYEQYF. CDR3 nucleotides: TGTGCCAGCAGTTTAGTGAGGGGCCGGCTCTACGAGCAGTACTTC.

This clone was picked up one time. J is TRBJ1-6 and V is TRBV6-2 or TRBV6-3, with 9 nucleotides matching TRBD1. The V segment lost 4 bases and the J segment 11 bases; nucleotides outside the gene matches: 6. The V gene's germline CDR1 is MNHEY and CDR2 SVGEGT. The CDR3 runs 14 residues. The CDR3 spells CASSWTGEGPPLHF. The CDR3 DNA follows: TGTGCCAGCAGTTGGACAGGGGAAGGGCCACCCCTCCACTTT.

The chain carries TRBV7-9 and TRBJ2-7; D is unclear. Trimming removed 2 bases at V and 0 bases at J, with 14 bases between. Germline V lookup: CDR1 SEHNR, CDR2 FQNEAQ (reference sequence). The CDR3 has 16 amino acids. The CDR3 sequence is CASSLSPESSSYEQYF. CDR3 DNA sequence: TGTGCCAGCAGCTTATCGCCAGAAAGTAGCTCCTACGAGCAGTACTTC.

This chain joins TRBV12-3 or TRBV12-4 and TRBJ2-2; D ambiguous. This CDR3 has 13 residues. V was shortened by 2 bases and J by 4 bases, with 5 bases between the two germline ends. For the CDR3, the DNA is TGTGCCAGCAGTTTATGGGTCACCGGGGAGCTGTTTTTT. Translation: CASSLWVTGELFF.

The chain recombines TRBV12-3 or TRBV12-4 with TRBJ1-2; D not certain. The CDR3 contains 12 residues. V lost 0 bases to trimming and J lost 8 bases, with 7 bases between them. The CDR3 DNA follows: TGTGCCAGCAGTTTAGCAGGGAAAGGCTACACCTTC. Translated, it gives CASSLAGKGYTF.

This chain links TRBV5-4 with TRBJ2-5; 8 nucleotides agree with TRBD1. The CDR3 runs 14 residues. The trim removed 4 bases at V and 5 bases at J, leaving 7 bases unmatched. The germline CDR1 and CDR2 sequences are SGHNT and YYREEE (reference sequence). The CDR3 spells CASSRQGTWETQYF. As DNA, the CDR3 is TGTGCCAGCAGCCGACAGGGGACCTGGGAGACCCAGTACTTC.